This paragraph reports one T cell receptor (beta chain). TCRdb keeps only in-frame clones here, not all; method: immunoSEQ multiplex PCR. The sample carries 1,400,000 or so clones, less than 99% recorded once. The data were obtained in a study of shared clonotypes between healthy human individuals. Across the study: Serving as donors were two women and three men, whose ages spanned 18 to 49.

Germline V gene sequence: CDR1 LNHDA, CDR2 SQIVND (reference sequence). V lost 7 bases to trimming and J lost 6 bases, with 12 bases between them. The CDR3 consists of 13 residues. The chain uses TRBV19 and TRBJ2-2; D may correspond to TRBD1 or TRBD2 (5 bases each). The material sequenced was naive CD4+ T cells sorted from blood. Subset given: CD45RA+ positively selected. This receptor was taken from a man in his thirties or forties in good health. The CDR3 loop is CASTHPGPGELFF. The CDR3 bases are TGTGCCAGTACTCACCCGGGGCCCGGGGAGCTGTTTTTT.